The rows below give T cell receptor beta chains drawn from one sample of a study of beta chain features in type 1 diabetes. The assay was immunoSEQ multiplex PCR, and TCRdb's table has in-frame clones only and misses some. The data show under 500,000 clones, with around 28% seen just once and 0.05% to 0.065% held by the top ten. Sequenced: naive CD4+ T cells from blood. The receptors shown here come from a man between 18 and 29 years old in good health. Each CDR3 is given with its conserved first and last residue. D genes are given only for firm matches. The size entry is marked missing in some rows and otherwise reads once, few, many or a size class.

j_call d_call v_call clone_size cdr3_nt cdr3_aa
TRBJ1-4 NA TRBV2 few TGTGCCAGCAGCTCCCTGTGGGGGGCTGAAAAACTGTTTTTT CASSSLWGAEKLFF
TRBJ2-6 TRBD2 TRBV25-1 NA TGTGCCAGCAGTGGGGTGGCTAGCGGCCCCTCTGGGGCCAACGTCCTGACTTTC CASSGVASGPSGANVLTF
TRBJ1-1 NA TRBV6-1 NA TGTGCCACAACTCAGCAACAGGGCTCCACTGAAGCTTTCTTT CATTQQQGSTEAFF
TRBJ1-2 NA TRBV30 few TGTGCCTTCGGGTTTACCTATGGCTACACCTTC CAFGFTYGYTF
TRBJ2-3 NA TRBV20-1 NA TGCAGCGGTTTTAGCACAGATACGCAGTATTTT CSGFSTDTQYF
TRBJ1-1 NA TRBV29-1 NA TGCAGCGTTGATCAGGGAGGGGCTGAAGCTTTCTTT CSVDQGGAEAFF
TRBJ2-5 TRBD1 TRBV15 NA TGTGCCACCAGCGGACAGGGTGAGACCCAGTACTTC CATSGQGETQYF
TRBJ2-7 NA TRBV7-6 NA TGTGCCAGCAGCCTAGACAGAGCCTACGAGCAGTACTTC CASSLDRAYEQYF
TRBJ1-5 TRBD1 TRBV19 NA TGTGCCAGTGCCGACAGGGGAGGCAATCAGCCCCAGCATTTT CASADRGGNQPQHF
TRBJ1-2 TRBD1 TRBV28 few TGTGCCAGCGCAGCGGGACAGGGCTATGGCTACACCTTC CASAAGQGYGYTF
TRBJ2-7 TRBD2 TRBV29-1 NA TGCAGCGTTGCCAGCGGGGTTACCTACGAGCAGTACTTC CSVASGVTYEQYF
TRBJ1-1 NA TRBV6-1 NA TGTGCCAGCAGCGCCGCGGGAGCGAACACTGAAGCTTTCTTT CASSAAGANTEAFF
TRBJ2-1 NA TRBV29-1 NA TGCAGCGTCCCGACTAGTTCTTATGAGCAGTTCTTC CSVPTSSYEQFF
TRBJ1-5 TRBD1 TRBV7-2 NA TGTGCCAGCAGCCTGGACAGGAGCAATCAGCCCCAGCATTTT CASSLDRSNQPQHF
TRBJ1-4 NA TRBV4-2 NA TGTGCCAGCAGCCAAGCTTTCGGTCCCGTTCCACTGTTTTTT CASSQAFGPVPLFF
TRBJ2-7 TRBD1 TRBV7-6 NA TGTGCCAGCAGCTTAGACCCAAAACAGGGGGCCCATTTC CASSLDPKQGAHF
TRBJ2-5 NA TRBV27 NA TGTGCCAGCAGCCGGACCCCTCGGGAGACCCAGTACTTC CASSRTPRETQYF
TRBJ1-1 NA TRBV30 few TGTGCCTGGAGTGAACAGGGACGCCGTCGCGCTTTCTTT CAWSEQGRRRAFF
TRBJ2-7 NA TRBV28 once TGTGCCAGCAGTGGACAGTACGAGCAGTACTTC CASSGQYEQYF
TRBJ2-7 TRBD1 TRBV25-1 NA TGTGCCAGCAGTGGACCGGGACAGCTCTACGAGCAGTACTTC CASSGPGQLYEQYF
TRBJ2-3 TRBD2 TRBV10-3 many TGTGCCATCAGTGAGTCGACTAGCCCAGATACGCAGTATTTT CAISESTSPDTQYF
TRBJ2-7 NA TRBV7-6 NA TGTGCCAGCAGCCTGACCGGGGGGCCGTCCTACGAGCAGTACTTC CASSLTGGPSYEQYF